The table lists the clone carrying this T cell receptor beta chain with a few counts. Its cognate antigen is unknown. Germline CDR1 reads MNHNY; CDR2 reads SVGAGI (reference sequence). The CDR3 totals 12 residues. Trimming cost V 6 bases and J 3 bases, with 8 bases left between them. Primers included in the PCR were 60 Vbeta and 13 Jbeta primers. Measured with immunoSEQ multiplex PCR; TCRdb has only the in-frame clones, and not every one. The sample contains 76,000 or so clones, around 80% of which appear only once. This specimen belongs to a study of cytomegalovirus exposure and HLA in healthy donors. Study at large: One earlier analysis, a look at roughly 170 million T cells, found some 110 million unique TCR beta sequences.

Study outcomes and limitations: What a later analysis showed was that several of the most significant clusters appeared linked to common viral pathogens. Confirmation was obtained in vitro that a few CMV-associated chains are specific for CMV antigens.

This TCR was sampled from a man aged 25-45 years in good health and CMV-seronegative. The sample taken for sequencing was PBMCs. The J gene is TRBJ1-1, the V gene TRBV6-6; tentatively, D is TRBD1 (5 bases). CDR3 DNA sequence: TGTGCCAGCAGACAGGCGGACACTGAAGCTTTCTTT. It encodes CASRQADTEAFF.